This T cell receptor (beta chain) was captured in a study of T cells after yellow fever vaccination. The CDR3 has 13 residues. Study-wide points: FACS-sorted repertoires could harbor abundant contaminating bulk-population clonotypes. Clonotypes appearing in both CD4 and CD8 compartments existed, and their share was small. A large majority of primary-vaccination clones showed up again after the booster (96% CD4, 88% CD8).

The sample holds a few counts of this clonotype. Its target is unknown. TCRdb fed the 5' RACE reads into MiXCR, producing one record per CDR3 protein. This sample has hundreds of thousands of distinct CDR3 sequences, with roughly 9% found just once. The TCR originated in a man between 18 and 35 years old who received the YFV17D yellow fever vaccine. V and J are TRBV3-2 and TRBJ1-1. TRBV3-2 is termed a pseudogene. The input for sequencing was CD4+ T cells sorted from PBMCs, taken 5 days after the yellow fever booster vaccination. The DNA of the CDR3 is TGTGCCAGCAGCCCTCTGGGGAGCACTGAAGCTTTCTTT. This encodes CASSPLGSTEAFF.